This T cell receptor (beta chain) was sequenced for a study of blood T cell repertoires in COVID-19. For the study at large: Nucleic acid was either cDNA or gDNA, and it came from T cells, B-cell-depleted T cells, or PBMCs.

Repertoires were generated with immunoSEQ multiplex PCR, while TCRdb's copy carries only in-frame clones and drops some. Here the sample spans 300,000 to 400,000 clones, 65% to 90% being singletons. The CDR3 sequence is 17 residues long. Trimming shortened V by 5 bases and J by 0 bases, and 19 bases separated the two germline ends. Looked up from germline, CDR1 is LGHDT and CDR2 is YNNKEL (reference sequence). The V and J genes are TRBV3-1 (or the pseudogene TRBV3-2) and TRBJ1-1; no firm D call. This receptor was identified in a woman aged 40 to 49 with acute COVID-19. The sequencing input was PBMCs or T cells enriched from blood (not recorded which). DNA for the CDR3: TGTGCCAGCAGCGAAACTCTCTCGGGAGGGATGAACACTGAAGCTTTCTTT. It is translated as CASSETLSGGMNTEAFF.